The 30 T cell receptor beta chains below come from one sample, sequenced in a study of neurological immune-mediated disorders. TCRdb called the 5' RACE reads again in MiXCR, with one record for every CDR3 protein. The sample records under 45,000 distinct CDR3 sequences, about 14% being singletons. Sequencing was performed on CD4+ T cells from blood. Source of these receptors: a woman aged 55-75 years with HTLV-1-associated myelopathy (HAM/TSP).

The gene calls are TRBV11-2 and TRBJ2-7; 8 bases fit TRBD1. This CDR3 is 15 amino acids long. V was pared by 1 base and J by 4 bases, with 6 bases of the junction left unmatched. In germline, CDR1 is SGHAT, CDR2 FQNNGV. The chain's CDR3 is CASSLATGDGYEQYF. Here the CDR3 DNA reads TGTGCCAGCAGCTTAGCGACAGGGGACGGATACGAGCAGTACTTC.

The rearrangement joins TRBV4-1 to TRBJ2-5; D tentatively fits TRBD1 or TRBD2 (6 bases each). Per the germline V gene, CDR1 is MGHRA and CDR2 is YSYEKL. The germline V and J ends were trimmed by 4 bases and 7 bases, with 19 bases remaining between them. The CDR3 extends over 15 amino acids. Here the CDR3 DNA reads TGCGCCAGCAGCCGTACGTTACTAGAGGGGGGGACCCAGTACTTC. Amino acid sequence: CASSRTLLEGGTQYF.

There are many counts of this clonotype. The chain carries TRBV5-5 and TRBJ2-5; 15 nucleotides agree with TRBD2. CDR3 length equals 14 residues. J lost 10 bases, V lost 3 bases, and 4 bases had no gene match. Germline V lookup: CDR1 SGHKS, CDR2 YYEKEE (reference sequence). The CDR3 reads CASSSGTSGRIQYF. CDR3 DNA sequence: TGTGCCAGCAGCTCGGGGACTAGCGGGAGGATCCAGTACTTC.

In this sample, this clonotype turned up many times. This chain uses TRBV5-1 with TRBJ1-1; tentatively, D is TRBD1 (5 bases). The germline V gene encodes CDR1 SGHRS and CDR2 YFSETQ. V lost 4 bases to trimming and J lost 0 bases, with 10 bases between them. The CDR3 runs to 14 residues. CDR3 bases: TGCGCCAGCAGCGAGGGACGGATGAACACTGAAGCTTTCTTT. Its protein is CASSEGRMNTEAFF.

This clonotype has a count of ten or more. The chain is built from TRBV20-1 and TRBJ1-3, with TRBD1 matching over 8 bases. Germline CDR1 DFQATT, CDR2 SNEGSKA (reference sequence). Trimming cost V 5 bases and J 1 base; bases outside gene matches: 4. The CDR3 covers 14 residues. The CDR3 DNA sequence: TGCAGTGCTGCCAGGGGGCCGTCTGGAAACACCATATATTTT. As protein: CSAARGPSGNTIYF.

The sample holds many counts of this clonotype. DNA of the CDR3: TGTGCCATCAGTGAGTTAGTCTTCTCTGGAAACACCATATATTTT. Its protein product is CAISELVFSGNTIYF. V is TRBV10-3 and J is TRBJ1-3; D is undetermined. The CDR3 sequence is 15 residues long. Looked up from germline, CDR1 is ENHRY and CDR2 is SYGVKD. V was trimmed by 1 base and J by 0 bases, leaving 7 bases between them.

The table lists this clonotype with many counts. This sequence joins TRBV25-1 and TRBJ2-3; D remains ambiguous. Trimming took 0 bases from V and 9 from J, leaving 16 bases between them. In germline, CDR1 is MGHDK, CDR2 SYGVNS. The CDR3 has 15 residues. CDR3 bases: TGTGCCAGCAGTGAATACAGCTCCCGGGCGTCCACGCAGTATTTT. Its translation: CASSEYSSRASTQYF. Full variable domain (rest looked up from reference TRBV25-1 and TRBJ2-3): EADIYQTPRYLVIGTGKKITLECSQTMGHDKMYWYQQDPGMELHLIHYSYGVNSTEKGDLSSESTVSRIRTEHFPLTLESARPSHTSQYLCASSEYSSRASTQYFGPGTRLTVL.

This clonotype was seen many times. The V gene is TRBV2, the J gene TRBJ1-2, with D tentatively TRBD1 (5 bases). The CDR3 spans 18 residues. Deletions cut 1 base from V and 8 bases from J, with 26 bases between. Germline V lookup: CDR1 SNHLY, CDR2 FYNNEI. CDR3 nucleotide sequence: TGTGCCAGCAGTGAAGGCTTGGGGCTTTCGGACGGTCCTAGAGGCTACACCTTC. Translating gives CASSEGLGLSDGPRGYTF.

This clonotype was picked up many times. The chain combines TRBV20-1 with TRBJ1-1; D unclear. The CDR3 sequence is 12 residues long. Between the trimmed V and J ends, which lost 6 bases and 1 base, there was a span of 9 bases. Germline V CDR1 and CDR2: DFQATT, SNEGSKA (reference sequence). The CDR3 DNA reads TGCAGTGCATTGATCGGGAACACTGAAGCTTTCTTT. It codes for CSALIGNTEAFF.

This clonotype showed up many times. The chain carries TRBV5-1 and TRBJ2-3, with 7 nucleotides matching TRBD2. This CDR3 has 14 residues. The germline gives CDR1 SGHRS, CDR2 YFSETQ. Trimming at V came to 0 bases and at J to 4 bases, leaving 2 bases not matched to a gene. The CDR3 sequence: CASSLDGGADTQYF. In nucleotides, the CDR3 is TGCGCCAGCAGCTTGGATGGGGGGGCAGATACGCAGTATTTT. Looking up the rest from reference TRBV5-1 and TRBJ2-3 gives the full variable domain: KAGVTQTPRYLIKTRGQQVTLSCSPISGHRSVSWYQQTPGQGLQFLFEYFSETQRNKGNFPGRFSGRQFSNSRSEMNVSTLELGDSALYLCASSLDGGADTQYFGPGTRLTVL.

This clonotype was found many times. J is TRBJ1-1 and V is TRBV20-1; no definite D call. Trimming removed 6 bases at V and 1 base at J, with 12 bases between. Germline assignment: CDR1 DFQATT and CDR2 SNEGSKA (reference sequence). This CDR3 spans 13 amino acids. CDR3 DNA: TGCAGTGCCATCTCCCTGGGGAACACTGAAGCTTTCTTT. Translation gives CSAISLGNTEAFF.

This clonotype was found many times. The rearrangement joins TRBV6-5 to TRBJ2-5; the D is unclear. V lost 2 bases, J lost 5 bases, and 12 bases lay in between. Per the germline V gene, CDR1 is MNHEY and CDR2 is SVGAGI. This CDR3 is 14 amino acids long. The CDR3 DNA sequence: TGTGCCAGCAGTTACGGCCAGCACGGGGAGACCCAGTACTTC. This sequence encodes CASSYGQHGETQYF.

This clonotype was seen at least ten times. The chain uses TRBV24-1 and TRBJ2-5; D gene uncertain. Trimming removed 4 bases at V and 4 bases at J, with 12 bases between. The CDR3 contains 14 residues. CDR1 and CDR2 from the germline V gene are KGHDR and SFDVKD. The CDR3 sequence: CATSDPLSGETQYF. CDR3 in DNA: TGTGCCACCAGTGACCCGTTATCGGGAGAGACCCAGTACTTC.

This clonotype was seen repeatedly, ten times or more. The chain joins TRBV7-9 to TRBJ2-3; TRBD1 is a possible D gene (6 bases). The CDR3 totals 17 residues. Germline-derived CDR1 and CDR2 are SEHNR and FQNEAQ (reference sequence). With 5 bases removed from V and 0 bases from J, the gap between germline ends came to 18 bases. CDR3 protein: CASSIGAGVFSTDTQYF. CDR3 sequence (DNA): TGTGCCAGCAGCATAGGGGCAGGGGTGTTCAGCACAGATACGCAGTATTTT.

This clonotype has at least ten counts. The V and J genes are TRBV14 and TRBJ2-3; TRBD2 aligns across 10 bases. Germline CDR1 SGHDN, CDR2 FVKESK. V gave up 4 bases and J gave up 1 base; unmatched junction bases: 5. The CDR3 length is 16 residues. CDR3 bases: TGTGCCAGCAGCCGATGGACTAGCGGCGGCACAGATACGCAGTATTTT. This encodes CASSRWTSGGTDTQYF.

This clonotype has a count of ten or more. J is TRBJ1-1 and V is TRBV12-3 or TRBV12-4, with 7 bases identical to TRBD1. Germline trimming cut 5 bases from V and 7 bases from J; bases unmatched to any gene: 7. The CDR3 sequence is 13 residues long. CDR3 sequence (DNA): TGTGCCAGCAGTCCGACAGGGTATGGTGAAGCTTTCTTT. Its translation: CASSPTGYGEAFF.

The table lists this clonotype with a few counts. The genes are TRBV6-1 and TRBJ1-1; D ambiguous. Trimming took off 10 bases at V and 1 base at J, with 13 bases between the two ends. The CDR3 is made up of 13 amino acids. Germline assignment: CDR1 MNHNS and CDR2 SASEGT. CDR3 coding DNA: TGTGCCAACAACCGGGGAGAGAACACTGAAGCTTTCTTT. Its translation is CANNRGENTEAFF.

This clonotype was recorded a few times. V and J are TRBV10-1 and TRBJ2-6; a weak D match, TRBD1 (5 bases). V lost 6 bases, J lost 0 bases, and 9 bases lay in between. From germline, CDR1 is WNHNN and CDR2 SYGVQD (reference sequence). The CDR3 extends over 15 amino acids. Here the CDR3 reads CASSPDSSGANVLTF. CDR3 nucleotide sequence: TGCGCCAGCAGCCCCGACAGCTCTGGGGCCAACGTCCTGACTTTC.

This clonotype was picked up many times. The rearrangement uses TRBV5-6 and TRBJ2-7, with D possibly TRBD2 on 6 matching bases. The CDR3 is 16 residues long. CDR1 and CDR2 (germline): SGHDT, YYEEEE. V lost 4 bases and J 2 bases, leaving 19 bases between the germline ends. As DNA, the CDR3 is TGTGCCAGCAGCCGGGGGTGGGCAGCAAATACCTACGAGCAGTACTTC. Translation: CASSRGWAANTYEQYF. Based on the CDR3 plus reference TRBV5-6 and TRBJ2-7, the full variable domain is DAGVTQSPTHLIKTRGQQVTLRCSPKSGHDTVSWYQQALGQGPQFIFQYYEEEERQRGNFPDRFSGHQFPNYSSELNVNALLLGDSALYLCASSRGWAANTYEQYFGPGTRLTVT.

This clonotype was observed at least ten times. This chain uses TRBV6-5 with TRBJ2-2; 9 nucleotides agree with TRBD1. The CDR3 extends over 15 amino acids. Per germline, CDR1 MNHEY and CDR2 SVGAGI. The junction had 8 bases not matched to a gene; V was cut back by 8 bases and J by 4 bases. In DNA, the CDR3 is TGTGCCAGCGGTCGGTCGGACAGGGGCACCGGGGAGCTGTTTTTT. Translation: CASGRSDRGTGELFF.

There are many counts of this clonotype. The chain carries TRBV20-1 and TRBJ1-6; TRBD1 might be the D (5 bases). Germline-derived CDR1 and CDR2 are DFQATT and SNEGSKA (reference sequence). The V gene lost 3 bases and the J gene lost 2 bases, with 11 bases spanning the gap. The length of the CDR3 is 15 residues. The CDR3 is CSASGGDPYNSPLHF. CDR3 sequence (DNA): TGCAGTGCTAGTGGGGGAGACCCCTATAATTCACCCCTCCACTTT.

This clonotype was seen at least ten times. The V gene is TRBV20-1, the J gene TRBJ2-2; possible D gene TRBD2, 6 bases. Trimming cost V 5 bases and J 7 bases, with 20 bases left between them. The length of the CDR3 is 15 residues. CDR1 DFQATT and CDR2 SNEGSKA come from the germline V gene (reference sequence). The CDR3 DNA sequence: TGCAGTGCTGGGAGGTCAACAGGTGTTAACGGGGAGCTGTTTTTT. Translation gives CSAGRSTGVNGELFF.

The sample holds many counts of this clonotype. The rearrangement links TRBV18 to TRBJ1-2; no definite D call. The germline V gene has CDR1 KGHSH and CDR2 LQKENI. The CDR3 loop spans 14 amino acids. The V end was cut by 3 bases, the J end by 2 bases, with 10 bases between. This CDR3 reads CASSPNAWNYGYTF. The CDR3 DNA is TGTGCCAGCTCACCCAATGCCTGGAACTATGGCTACACCTTC.

This clonotype was detected once. One end of the junction is discordant with germline, which a read error may explain. The chain couples TRBV30 to TRBJ2-2; 8 positions agree with TRBD2. Germline lookup yields CDR1 GTSNPN and CDR2 SVGIG (reference sequence). The CDR3 has 14 residues. The CDR3 sequence: CAWSGGGVYRGAVF. DNA of the CDR3: TGTGCCTGGAGCGGGGGGGGTGTATACCGGGGAGCTGTTTTT.

Ten or more counts support this clonotype. This chain connects TRBV5-5 to TRBJ2-3; D is unclear. CDR1 is SGHKS, CDR2 YYEKEE, per germline (reference sequence). The V end lost 0 bases, the J end lost 6 bases, and 2 bases lay between the germline ends. This CDR3 is 11 amino acids long. CDR3: CASSLEDTQYF. The CDR3 DNA sequence: TGTGCCAGCAGCTTGGAGGATACGCAGTATTTT.

This clonotype was seen ten or more times. This sequence joins TRBV7-9 and TRBJ1-1; TRBD1 is a possible D gene (6 bases). Trimming took off 6 bases at V and 1 base at J, with 15 bases between the two ends. Germline V gene sequence: CDR1 SEHNR, CDR2 FQNEAQ (reference sequence). The CDR3 spans 15 residues. The CDR3 spells CASRTARDKNTEAFF. The CDR3 DNA is TGTGCCAGCAGGACCGCCCGGGACAAGAACACTGAAGCTTTCTTT.

At least ten counts were recorded for this clonotype. This may arise from a read error, as a much more abundant clone is one base away. The J gene is TRBJ2-7, the V gene TRBV6-6; possibly TRBD1 or TRBD2 for D (5 bases each). V lost 10 bases and J 0 bases, leaving 13 bases between the germline ends. Germline CDR1 reads MNHNY; CDR2 reads SVGAGI (reference sequence). CDR3 length: 13 amino acids. The CDR3 loop reads CANSIGTSYEQYF. CDR3 coding DNA: TGTGCCAATTCGATCGGGACCTCCTACGAGCAGTACTTC.

This clonotype was counted at least ten times. The rearrangement links TRBV19 to TRBJ1-1; 7 bases match TRBD1. The CDR3 is 15 residues long. Germline CDR1 and CDR2: LNHDA and SQIVND (reference sequence). Trimming removed 5 bases from V and 5 bases from J; junction bases left unmatched: 11. CDR3 protein: CASSVTGARGTEAFF. CDR3 DNA: TGTGCCAGTAGTGTTACAGGGGCGCGGGGTACTGAAGCTTTCTTT.

Ten or more counts support this clonotype. The chain joins TRBV12-3 or TRBV12-4 to TRBJ2-7; TRBD1 matches 7 bases. With V trimmed by 3 bases and J by 3 bases, 5 bases remained unmatched. The CDR3 loop spans 14 amino acids. The CDR3 loop reads CASSFNRGLYEQYF. The DNA of the CDR3 is TGTGCCAGCAGTTTTAACAGGGGCCTCTACGAGCAGTACTTC.

The chain combines TRBV10-3 with TRBJ2-1, with 7 bases identical to TRBD1. The CDR3 loop spans 14 amino acids. Germline CDR1 reads ENHRY; CDR2 reads SYGVKD. Unmatched junction bases numbered 15, after V lost 6 bases and J lost 13 bases. CDR3 in DNA: TGTGCCATCAGCGGCCCGGGACAGCAAGAGACCCAGTTCTTC. Encoded protein: CAISGPGQQETQFF.